This TCR beta chain emerged from a study of blood T cell repertoires in COVID-19. Study-wide background: COVID-19 samples from acute and convalescent phases originated in the United States, Italy and Spain. Sources were T cells, B-cell-depleted T cells, or PBMCs; the material itself was cDNA or gDNA.

Trimming removed 3 bases from V and 7 bases from J; junction bases left unmatched: 6. The CDR3 runs 13 residues. Germline-derived CDR1 and CDR2 are SQVTM and ANQGSEA. In the authors' methods: Researchers report that nucleated cell counts were estimated from reference gene primer amplification. Using immunoSEQ multiplex PCR, the repertoire was profiled, and TCRdb retains in-frame clones only, with some absent. For V, J and clone size, that table is used; D and trimming come from the DNA. The data hold some 88,000 clones, with roughly nine tenths observed a single time. The source is a human donor with active COVID-19. The donor label of this sample is uncertain. Sequenced input: peripheral blood. The chain combines TRBV29-1 with TRBJ2-1; 7 nucleotides line up with TRBD1. CDR3 in DNA: TGCAGCGTTGATCCACAGGGGCTAAATGAGCAGTTCTTC. Protein product: CSVDPQGLNEQFF.